This record looks at one T cell receptor (beta chain) sequence and its context. With 1 base removed from V and 6 bases from J, the gap between germline ends came to 12 bases. Germline V CDR1 and CDR2: SGHTA, FQGNSA. The CDR3 has 15 residues. TCRdb reprocessed the PCR reads via MiXCR and lists one record per CDR3 protein. The table shows approximately 90,000 distinct CDR3 sequences, with about 50% occurring only once. This specimen belongs to a study of CDR3 diversity in severe acne. The sequenced sample was blood. The chain employs TRBV7-2 and TRBJ1-4; D is undetermined. This clonotype originated in a male donor in good health, serving as a control. Here the CDR3 reads CASSLGWAADEKLFF. CDR3 coding DNA: TGTGCCAGCAGCTTAGGCTGGGCCGCGGATGAAAAACTGTTTTTT. Looking up the rest from reference TRBV7-2 and TRBJ1-4 gives the full variable domain: GAGVSQSPSNKVTEKGKDVELRCDPISGHTALYWYRQSLGQGLEFLIYFQGNSAPDKSGLPSDRFSAERTGGSVSTLTIQRTQQEDSAVYLCASSLGWAADEKLFFGSGTQLSVL.